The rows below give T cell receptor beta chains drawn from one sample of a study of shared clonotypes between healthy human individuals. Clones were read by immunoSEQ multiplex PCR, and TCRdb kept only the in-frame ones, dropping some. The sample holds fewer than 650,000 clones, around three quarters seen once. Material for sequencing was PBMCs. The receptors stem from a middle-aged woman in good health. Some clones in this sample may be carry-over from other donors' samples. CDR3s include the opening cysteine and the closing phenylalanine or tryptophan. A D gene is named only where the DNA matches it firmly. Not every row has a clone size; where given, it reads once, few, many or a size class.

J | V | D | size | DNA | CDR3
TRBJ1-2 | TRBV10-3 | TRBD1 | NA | TGTGCCATCCTCGACACGGACAGGTCAAACTATGGCTACACCTTC | CAILDTDRSNYGYTF
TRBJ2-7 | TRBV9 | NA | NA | TGTGCCAGCAGCGTAAAACCGGGACAAACCCTGGACGAGCAGTACTTC | CASSVKPGQTLDEQYF
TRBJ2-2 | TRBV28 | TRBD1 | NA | TGTGCCAGCAGCCTGGACAGGAGCGTAACCGGGGAGCTGTTTTTT | CASSLDRSVTGELFF
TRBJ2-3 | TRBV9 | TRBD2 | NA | TGTGCCAGCAGCCTCTTTAGCGGGGGAGGTACCACAGATACGCAGTATTTT | CASSLFSGGGTTDTQYF
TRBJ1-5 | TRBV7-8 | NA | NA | TGTGCCAGCAGCAGCCGTGACAGCTTCAATCAGCCCCAGCATTTT | CASSSRDSFNQPQHF
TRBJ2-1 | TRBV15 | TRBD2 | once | TGTGCCACCAGCAGAGACGGGACTAGCGTGAATGAGCAGTTCTTC | CATSRDGTSVNEQFF
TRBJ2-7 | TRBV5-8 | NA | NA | TGTGCCAGCAGCTTGGTCTTCGGCAGGTTCATAGGGCAGTACTTC | CASSLVFGRFIGQYF
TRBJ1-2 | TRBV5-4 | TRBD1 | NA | TGTGCCAGCAGACCGGGACAGGGGTGGTATGGCTACACCTTC | CASRPGQGWYGYTF
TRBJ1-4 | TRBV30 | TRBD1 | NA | TGTGCCTGGAGAGCAGGGGGGAGAATTGAAAAACTGTTTTTT | CAWRAGGRIEKLFF
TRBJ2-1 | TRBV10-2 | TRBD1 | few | TGCGCCAGCACTCCACCAGGGGGCCCCAATGAGCAGTTCTTC | CASTPPGGPNEQFF
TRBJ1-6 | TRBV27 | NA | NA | TGTGCCAGCAGTTTATCTGAGCCAACGAGCAATTCACCCCTCCACTTT | CASSLSEPTSNSPLHF
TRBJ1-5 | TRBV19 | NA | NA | TGTGCCAGTATTGAGAGTTTTAGCAATCAGCCCCAGCATTTT | CASIESFSNQPQHF
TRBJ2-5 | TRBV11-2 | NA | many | TGTGCCAGCAGCGCGGGGCCTCGGGAGACCCAGTACTTC | CASSAGPRETQYF
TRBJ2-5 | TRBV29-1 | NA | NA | TGCAGCGTTGATGAGGCTAGCCCGGAGACCCAGTACTTC | CSVDEASPETQYF
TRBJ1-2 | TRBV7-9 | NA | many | TGTGCCAGCAGCGTGTCGGGGTATGGCTACACCTTC | CASSVSGYGYTF
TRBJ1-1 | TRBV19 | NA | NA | TGTGCCAGTAGTCGGGGGACACCCAACACTGAAGCTTTCTTT | CASSRGTPNTEAFF
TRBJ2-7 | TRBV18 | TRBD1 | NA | TGTGCCAGCTCACGGTCGGACAGGGACTACGAGCAGTACTTC | CASSRSDRDYEQYF
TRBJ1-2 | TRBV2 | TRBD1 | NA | TGTGCCAGCAGCTTAACAGGGGGAGGTGGCTACACCTTC | CASSLTGGGGYTF
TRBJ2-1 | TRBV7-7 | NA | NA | TGTGCCAGCAGCTTAGTGTTAAGTGGGGACAACAATGAGCAGTTCTTC | CASSLVLSGDNNEQFF
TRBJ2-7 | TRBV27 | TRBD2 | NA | TGTGCCAGCAGTTTGAGCGGGAGGAACTACGAGCAGTACTTC | CASSLSGRNYEQYF
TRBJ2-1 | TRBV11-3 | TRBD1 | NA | TGTGCCAGCAGCTTAACGGGACAGGGGTACAATGAGCAGTTCTTC | CASSLTGQGYNEQFF
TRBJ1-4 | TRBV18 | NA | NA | TGTGCCAGCTCACCAAACAGCCTCGGGGGGGAAGGCGAAAAACTGTTTTTT | CASSPNSLGGEGEKLFF
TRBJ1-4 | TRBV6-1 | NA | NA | TGTGCCAGCAGAGCTAATGAAAAACTGTTTTTT | CASRANEKLFF
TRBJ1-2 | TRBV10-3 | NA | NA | TGTGCCATCAGTGAGTCTAACAGGGAAGCCGGCACCTTC | CAISESNREAGTF
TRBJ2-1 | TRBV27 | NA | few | TGTGCCAGCAGTTCTGGGGGAGGAATTAAGTACAATGAGCAGTTCTTC | CASSSGGGIKYNEQFF
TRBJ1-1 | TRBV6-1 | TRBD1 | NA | TGTGCCAGCAGCCCCGACAGGGGAGGGACTGAAGCTTTCTTT | CASSPDRGGTEAFF
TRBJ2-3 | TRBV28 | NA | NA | TGTGCCAGCAGGTCCTCCGGCACAGATACGCAGTATTTT | CASRSSGTDTQYF
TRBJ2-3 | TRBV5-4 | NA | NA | TGTGCCAGCAGGAGTGTGTCGGGAGATACGCAGTATTTT | CASRSVSGDTQYF
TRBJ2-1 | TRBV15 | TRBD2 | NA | TGTGCCACCGGCGGGAGGGCCTCCTACAATGAGCAGTTCTTC | CATGGRASYNEQFF
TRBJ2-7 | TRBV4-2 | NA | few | TGTGCCAGCAGCCAAGAGGCGGCAGCGACCTACGAGCAGTACTTC | CASSQEAAATYEQYF
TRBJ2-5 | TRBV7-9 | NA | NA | TGTGCCAGCACCTGGCTTGGGATCCAAGAGACCCAGTACTTC | CASTWLGIQETQYF
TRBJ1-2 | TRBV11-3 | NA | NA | TGTGCCAGCAGCTTATTCAGAACTACCTATGGCTACACCTTC | CASSLFRTTYGYTF
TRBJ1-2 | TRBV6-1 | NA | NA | TGTGCCAGCAGGTACGGGGGCGAGGACTATGGCTACACCTTC | CASRYGGEDYGYTF
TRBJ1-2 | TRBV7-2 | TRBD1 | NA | TGTGCCAGCAGCCCCCCGGACAGGGGCCGTAGCTACACCTTC | CASSPPDRGRSYTF
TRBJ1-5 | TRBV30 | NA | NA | TGTGCCTGGAGTGTAGAAATCACTCAGCCCCAGCATTTT | CAWSVEITQPQHF
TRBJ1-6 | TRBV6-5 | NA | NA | TGTGCCAGCAGTTACTCGGGGGGCAGCGGCGTCGTCCTCCACTTT | CASSYSGGSGVVLHF
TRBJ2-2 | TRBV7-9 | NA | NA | TGTGCCATCGACTGGCGGGCCAGAGGTACCGGGGAGCTGTTTTTT | CAIDWRARGTGELFF
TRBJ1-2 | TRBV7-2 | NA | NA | TGTGCCAGCAGCTTAGCGTCGGCAGGAGTATATGGCTACACCTTC | CASSLASAGVYGYTF
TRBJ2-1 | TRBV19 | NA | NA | TGTGCCAGTAGTATTTCGGGGGGCCCCTACAATGAGCAGTTCTTC | CASSISGGPYNEQFF
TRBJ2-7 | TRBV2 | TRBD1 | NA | TGTGCCAGCATTTCAGGGACAGGCCTGATCTACGAGCAGTACTTC | CASISGTGLIYEQYF
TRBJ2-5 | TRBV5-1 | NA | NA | TGCGCCAGCAGCTTATTACAGGCGGCCCAAGAGACCCAGTACTTC | CASSLLQAAQETQYF